The rows below give T cell receptor beta chains drawn from one sample of a study of T-cell reconstitution after alpha-beta-depleted transplantation in children. TCRdb re-called the PCR reads with MiXCR, one entry per CDR3 protein. Among around 380,000 distinct CDR3 sequences, roughly a tenth were seen once, and the ten largest hold roughly 5.5%. Source: PBMCs from the stem cell graft donor, taken from the stem cell graft. These receptors all come from a human donor who donated a stem cell graft to a child with acute myeloid leukemia. Both conserved end residues are part of each CDR3. Expanded clones get a size class; other rows say once, few or many, or leave the size out.

j_call clone_size v_call cdr3_aa
TRBJ2-7 - TRBV29-1 CSVARVVGVSLREGASYEQYF
TRBJ2-1 many TRBV29-1 CSVDRLLAGGDEQFF
TRBJ2-4 - TRBV11-1 CASSSIVGLAGQLNIQYF
TRBJ1-2 few TRBV19 CASSIDLGPAIYTF
TRBJ2-6 - TRBV29-1 CSVEDPRREAGANVLTF
TRBJ2-5 many TRBV3-1 CASSQYRQGWTQYF
TRBJ2-3 few TRBV20-1 CSARDRDWADTQYF
TRBJ2-5 few TRBV6-5 CASSYSTGTGGETQYF
TRBJ2-1 few TRBV20-1 CSASIGTAFNEQFF
TRBJ2-3 - TRBV7-7 CASSLGAGGGTDTQYF
TRBJ2-3 - TRBV18 CASSPAVWGTDTQYF
TRBJ2-3 - TRBV24-1 CATSTGTTFTDTQYF
TRBJ2-5 - TRBV5-1 CASSLAGGTLYQETQYF
TRBJ1-2 many TRBV6-5 CASRRGDGYTF
TRBJ1-1 few TRBV20-1 CSARDLGWNTEAFF
TRBJ2-3 few TRBV19 CASSTLKKAGVPDTQYF
TRBJ2-1 few TRBV15 CATSRSLSSGRGNEQFF
TRBJ2-2 - TRBV7-8 CASSPQGMGTGELFF
TRBJ2-7 - TRBV5-1 CASSRTGLEQYF
TRBJ2-6 - TRBV12-3/TRBV12-4 CASRRRGSGANVLTF
TRBJ2-1 - TRBV24-1 CATSDLGGPAYNEQFF
TRBJ2-1 - TRBV19 CASSIGTGAFYNEQFF
TRBJ1-1 - TRBV9 CASSGKHVGSTEAFF
TRBJ2-1 - TRBV20-1 CSARKASGGNNEQFF
TRBJ2-1 - TRBV5-1 CASSLTGLAGGTYNEQFF
TRBJ2-1 - TRBV12-3/TRBV12-4 CASSERTGNYHPFF
TRBJ1-1 - TRBV5-1 CASGPLVMNTEAFF
TRBJ2-2 few TRBV20-1 CSAFAGAANTGELFF
TRBJ2-3 few TRBV3-1 CASSQVGRNTDTQYF
TRBJ2-1 many TRBV6-5 CASSYVGGQLAEQFF
TRBJ2-3 - TRBV5-1 CASGLEGQGPDTQYF
TRBJ1-3 few TRBV6-5 CASSYIGSGSGNTIYF
TRBJ1-4 many TRBV5-1 CASSLRAANEKLFF
TRBJ1-4 - TRBV7-9 CASSSRVYEKLFF
TRBJ1-2 few TRBV5-1 CASSLGGTGGQNYGYTF
TRBJ1-5 - TRBV6-1 CASSDWGSNQPQHF
TRBJ1-2 - TRBV10-1 CASSDGRTGSFYGYTF
TRBJ1-6 - TRBV7-9 CASSPGTGFWSLHF
TRBJ2-1 few TRBV20-1 CSARRVGLSSYNEQFF
TRBJ2-7 - TRBV2 CASGGGTKSYEQYF
TRBJ2-3 many TRBV12-3/TRBV12-4 CASSLGPTSTDTQYF
TRBJ1-5 few TRBV20-1 CSARGVDSNQPQHF
TRBJ2-1 - TRBV27 CASSLLGTEQFF
TRBJ2-7 many TRBV10-3 CAISGLDGDQVRYF